This TCR beta chain comes out of a study of Ad26.COV2.S vaccination and SARS-CoV-2 variants. Study-level findings and limits: Vaccinees and placebo recipients showed similar non-spike TCR breadth.

Noted treatment: some 20 received Ad26.COV2.S at low or high dose, single or two shots; 5 received placebo; per-sample allocation not given. Day 63 after the first vaccine or placebo injection was the time point for sampling. Boston supplied an adult donor aged 18-55 years. Details on this clone: Its specificity is not known.

Germline lookup yields CDR1 KGHSH and CDR2 LQKENI. V shed 2 bases and J 4 bases; nucleotides not matched to a gene: 4. There are 16 residues in the CDR3. Produced via immunoSEQ multiplex PCR; TCRdb's table is partial and in-frame only. This table holds 500,000 or so clones, roughly 85% found once. The sequence was obtained from a person between 18 and 60 years old who received the Ad26.COV2.S COVID-19 vaccine or a placebo. The chain joins TRBV18 to TRBJ2-7, with 14 bases aligning to TRBD2. This sample comprised peripheral blood, obtained in a trial of Ad26.COV2.S vaccine versus placebo. The chain's CDR3 is CASSPGTSGSGYEQYF. CDR3 in DNA: TGTGCCAGCTCACCAGGGACTAGCGGGAGTGGGTACGAGCAGTACTTC.